A single sample is the source of the 25 T cell receptor beta chains below, sequenced in a study of T cell responses to AZD1222 COVID-19 vaccine. Only in-frame clones appear in the TCRdb table, and some are missing; sequencing was by immunoSEQ multiplex PCR. This sample has some 67,000 clones, with 83% found just once. Material: peripheral blood, obtained 28 days after the second AZD1222 dose. The receptors derive from an adult who received the AZD1222 COVID-19 vaccine.

The chain links TRBV7-2 to TRBJ2-7; 7 bases are shared with TRBD1. Germline CDR1 is SGHTA and CDR2 is FQGNSA. The CDR3 totals 13 residues. J lost 5 bases, V lost 1 base, and 2 bases had no gene match. CDR3: CASSLEGAHEQYF. The CDR3 region has the DNA TGTGCCAGCAGCTTAGAGGGGGCCCACGAGCAGTACTTC.

The chain is built from TRBV7-6 and TRBJ2-5; a weak D match, TRBD1 (6 bases). This CDR3 comprises 15 residues. The ends were cut back, 1 base at V and 1 base at J, with 10 bases in the middle. Germline CDR1 reads SGHVS; CDR2 reads FNYEAQ. CDR3 sequence reads: CASSLVGTPQETQYF. The CDR3 DNA sequence: TGTGCCAGCAGCTTAGTTGGGACACCCCAAGAGACCCAGTACTTC.

The chain couples TRBV7-2 to TRBJ2-7; the D is unclear. The CDR3 runs 15 residues. CDR1 SGHTA and CDR2 FQGNSA come from the germline V gene. Trimming removed 2 bases at V and 2 bases at J, with 13 bases between. CDR3: CASSLKPRAAYEQYF. The CDR3 region has the DNA TGTGCCAGCAGCTTAAAGCCCCGGGCGGCCTACGAGCAGTACTTC.

Here the CDR3 DNA reads TGTGCCAGCAGCTTATTTCCCGATCAGCCCCAGCATTTT. Translated: CASSLFPDQPQHF. The gene calls are TRBV11-2 and TRBJ1-5; D remains ambiguous. CDR1 and CDR2 from the germline V gene are SGHAT and FQNNGV. Between the trimmed V and J ends, which lost 2 bases and 5 bases, there was a span of 7 bases. This CDR3 has 13 amino acids.

This clone has a single count. The V and J genes are TRBV6-1 and TRBJ1-2; TRBD1 aligns across 7 bases. CDR3 length: 16 amino acids. The V gene's germline CDR1 is MNHNS and CDR2 SASEGT. V lost 0 bases and J lost 4; bases outside the gene matches: 8. The CDR3 DNA reads as TGTGCCAGCAGTGAAGCGCTGGAGTGGACAGGCTATGGCTACACCTTC. Translation: CASSEALEWTGYGYTF.

J is TRBJ2-2 and V is TRBV16; 8 nucleotides line up with TRBD1. The germline V gene encodes CDR1 KGHSY and CDR2 FQNENV. The junction had 6 bases not matched to a gene; V was cut back by 5 bases and J by 7 bases. The CDR3 loop spans 14 amino acids. CDR3 bases: TGTGCCAGCAGCGCGACAGGGGAAGGCGGGGAGCTGTTTTTT. Amino acids: CASSATGEGGELFF.

V is TRBV7-2 and J is TRBJ2-7; D is uncertain. Trimming left V 3 bases short and J 0 bases short, with 3 bases between. The CDR3 contains 12 residues. CDR1 and CDR2 (germline): SGHTA, FQGNSA. CDR3 residues: CASSFNSYEQYF. The CDR3 DNA is TGTGCCAGCAGCTTTAACTCCTACGAGCAGTACTTC.

The chain is built from TRBV6-5 and TRBJ1-5; D is ambiguous. The germline gives CDR1 MNHEY, CDR2 SVGAGI. V lost 6 bases, J lost 0 bases, and 6 bases lay in between. CDR3 size: 13 residues. This CDR3 reads CASSEISNQPQHF. CDR3 DNA: TGTGCCAGCAGCGAGATTAGCAATCAGCCCCAGCATTTT.

This rearrangement joins TRBV11-2 to TRBJ2-4; TRBD2 agrees at 7 bases. The length of the CDR3 is 15 residues. Trimming took 5 bases from V and 3 from J; bases not matched to a gene: 7. CDR1 and CDR2 from the germline V gene are SGHAT and FQNNGV. CDR3 amino acids: CASSQLWGGKNIQYF. CDR3 in DNA: TGTGCCAGCAGCCAACTCTGGGGGGGCAAAAACATTCAGTACTTC.

The rearrangement links TRBV19 to TRBJ2-7, with 8 nucleotides matching TRBD1. The junction had 7 bases not matched to a gene; V was cut back by 6 bases and J by 3 bases. The germline V gene has CDR1 LNHDA and CDR2 SQIVND (reference sequence). This CDR3 spans 14 amino acids. CDR3 region: CASRDRERRYEQYF. The CDR3 DNA follows: TGTGCCAGTAGGGACAGGGAAAGACGCTACGAGCAGTACTTC.

The chain carries TRBV2 and TRBJ1-1; D remains unclear. From germline, CDR1 is SNHLY and CDR2 FYNNEI. V was cut by 7 bases and J by 1 base, with 4 bases left in between. The CDR3 extends over 11 amino acids. CDR3 in DNA: TGTGCCAGCACCCGGAACACTGAAGCTTTCTTT. This gives the protein CASTRNTEAFF.

The chain employs TRBV19 and TRBJ1-4; weak D call: TRBD1 (5 bases). This CDR3 comprises 18 residues. V was pared by 4 bases and J by 7 bases, with 25 bases between. Looked up from germline, CDR1 is LNHDA and CDR2 is SQIVND (reference sequence). The CDR3 loop reads CASSKPPRAFNVGEKLFF. In DNA, the CDR3 is TGTGCCAGTAGTAAACCCCCCAGGGCTTTTAATGTTGGTGAAAAACTGTTTTTT.

The V call is TRBV24-1, the J call TRBJ2-3; possible D gene TRBD2, 5 bases. The V gene lost 4 bases and the J gene lost 2 bases, with 6 bases spanning the gap. The germline V gene encodes CDR1 KGHDR and CDR2 SFDVKD. The CDR3 consists of 13 residues. The CDR3 spells CATSEGVTDTQYF. In DNA, the CDR3 is TGTGCCACCAGTGAGGGAGTCACAGATACGCAGTATTTT.

The chain combines TRBV11-1 with TRBJ2-4; 9 bases line up with TRBD1. The CDR3 is 17 amino acids. Germline values: CDR1 SGHAT, CDR2 FQDESV (reference sequence). The ends lost 0 bases at V and 0 bases at J; junction bases unmatched: 3. CDR3 nucleotide sequence: TGTGCCAGCAGCTTAGCCTACAGGGGGCGAGCCAAAAACATTCAGTACTTC. This sequence encodes CASSLAYRGRAKNIQYF.

This clone was recorded only once. The junction differs from germline at one of its ends, possibly a read error. CDR3 sequence (DNA): TGTGCCAGCAGCTTAGTAGGGGGACCAGGAACTAACAGTGAAGCTTTCTTT. It yields the protein CASSLVGGPGTNSEAFF. The chain has TRBV7-9 and TRBJ1-1; tentative D call: TRBD1 (6 bases). The CDR3 runs to 17 residues. Germline V CDR1 and CDR2: SEHNR, FQNEAQ (reference sequence). Complete variable domain (other parts from reference TRBV7-9 and TRBJ1-1): DTGVSQNPRHKITKRGQNVTFRCDPISEHNRLYWYRQTLGQGPEFLTYFQNEAQLEKSRLLSDRFSAERPKGSFSTLEIQRTEQGDSAMYLCASSLVGGPGTNSEAFFGQGTRLTVV.

The CDR3 is CASSLEGQGTEAFF. CDR3 in DNA: TGCGCCAGCAGCTTGGAGGGACAGGGAACTGAAGCTTTCTTT. J is TRBJ1-1 and V is TRBV5-1; 9 bases line up with TRBD1. The V and J ends lost 0 bases and 5 bases, in that order; junction bases with no gene match: 2. The germline gives CDR1 SGHRS, CDR2 YFSETQ. This CDR3 contains 14 residues.

This clone is a singleton in its sample. This rearrangement joins TRBV19 to TRBJ1-1, with D uncertain. The CDR3 runs to 13 residues. The germline gives CDR1 LNHDA, CDR2 SQIVND (reference sequence). With 0 bases removed from V and 1 base from J, the gap between germline ends came to 3 bases. The CDR3 DNA reads TGTGCCAGTAGTATAGACACGAACACTGAAGCTTTCTTT. Amino acids: CASSIDTNTEAFF.

This sequence joins TRBV5-6 and TRBJ2-7, with no clear D. CDR1 is SGHDT and CDR2 is YYEEEE in the germline V gene. The CDR3 sequence is 13 residues long. Trimming cost V 4 bases and J 0 bases, with 8 bases left between them. The CDR3, as DNA: TGTGCCAGCAGCCCCGACGGCTCCTACGAGCAGTACTTC. Translating gives CASSPDGSYEQYF.

CDR3 protein: CASSLEQMQTQYF. CDR3 DNA: TGTGCCAGCAGCTTAGAACAGATGCAGACCCAGTACTTC. The genes are TRBV11-1 and TRBJ2-5; D gene ambiguous. CDR3 size: 13 residues. The V end lost 1 base, the J end lost 6 bases, and 9 bases lay between the germline ends. Germline values: CDR1 SGHAT, CDR2 FQDESV (reference sequence).

This clone has just a few counts. This chain connects TRBV9 to TRBJ2-2; no clear D gene. V lost 0 bases and J 5 bases, leaving 2 bases between the germline ends. Germline CDR1 is SGDLS and CDR2 is YYNGEE. The CDR3 runs 12 residues. In DNA form, the CDR3 reads TGTGCCAGCAGCGTAGGGACCGGGGAGCTGTTTTTT. The encoded protein is CASSVGTGELFF.

CDR3 sequence reads: CSVAPQFSQETQYF. The CDR3 nucleotides are TGCAGCGTTGCTCCACAATTCAGTCAAGAGACCCAGTACTTC. The chain combines TRBV29-1 with TRBJ2-5; D unresolved. In germline, CDR1 is SQVTM, CDR2 ANQGSEA. CDR3 size: 14 residues. With 4 bases removed from V and 2 bases from J, the gap between germline ends came to 14 bases.

The chain combines TRBV18 with TRBJ2-1; D is unresolved. CDR1 and CDR2 from the germline V gene are KGHSH and LQKENI. The CDR3 covers 14 residues. The V gene lost 1 base and the J gene lost 5 bases, with 9 bases spanning the gap. The CDR3 spells CASSPLPDHNEQFF. The CDR3 DNA reads as TGTGCCAGCTCACCACTCCCGGATCACAATGAGCAGTTCTTC.

This chain links TRBV7-2 with TRBJ1-5; no definite D call. Trimming pared 4 bases from V and 5 bases from J, leaving 18 bases between. Germline CDR1 and CDR2: SGHTA and FQGNSA. CDR3 length: 16 residues. CDR3 amino acids: CASSSPPPGGHQPQHF. CDR3 coding DNA: TGTGCCAGCAGCTCCCCTCCTCCCGGAGGTCATCAGCCCCAGCATTTT.

The chain has TRBV12-1 and TRBJ2-1; the table gives TRBD2 as D, unverified against the DNA. TRBV12-1 is recorded as a pseudogene. This CDR3 contains 15 residues. The CDR3 loop reads CASSYRTSPHNEQFF. In DNA form, the CDR3 reads TGTGCCAGCAGCTACCGGACTAGCCCCCACAATGAGCAGTTCTTC.

The rearrangement links TRBV29-1 to TRBJ1-1, with D maybe TRBD1 (5 bases). The V gene lost 2 bases and the J gene lost 3 bases, with 7 bases spanning the gap. The CDR3 has 12 residues. Germline assignment: CDR1 SQVTM and CDR2 ANQGSEA. CDR3 sequence reads: CSVERGDTEAFF. Here the CDR3 DNA reads TGCAGCGTTGAACGGGGGGACACTGAAGCTTTCTTT.